These 16 T cell receptor beta chains originate from one sample sequenced in a study of metastatic and nonmetastatic thyroid tumors. With MiXCR, TCRdb reprocessed the PCR reads. The sample records over 8,000 clones, around 25% being singletons. All patients reached thyroid surgery having received no treatment beforehand. Input material: tumor tissue. These TCRs come from a female donor with papillary thyroid cancer or a benign thyroid nodule (not recorded which). Some clones in this sample may be carry-over from other donors' samples.

This clone was detected only a few times. J is TRBJ2-7 and V is TRBV27; 7 bases align to TRBD2. The CDR3 spans 16 residues. Germline values: CDR1 MNHEY, CDR2 SMNVEV (reference sequence). The trim removed 2 bases at V and 1 base at J, leaving 8 bases unmatched. The DNA of the CDR3 is TGTGCCAGCAGTTTAAACCCGAGCGGGGCATCCTACGAGCAGTACTTC. Its translation: CASSLNPSGASYEQYF.

This clone was seen a handful of times. A clone one base away is much larger, so this may be a read error. This chain uses TRBV27 with TRBJ2-5; 7 nucleotides line up with TRBD2. Germline V gene lookup returns CDR1 MNHEY and CDR2 SMNVEV (reference sequence). The junction had 15 bases not matched to a gene; V was cut back by 9 bases and J by 5 bases. The CDR3 contains 15 residues. The CDR3 nucleotides are TGTGCCAGAACCCCTTGCGGGAGTGGACTTGAGACCCAGTACTTC. Protein product: CARTPCGSGLETQYF.

A remark on this clone: A read error may produce the germline difference seen at one junction end. The chain combines TRBV20-1 with TRBJ1-1; the D gene is possibly TRBD1 (5 bases). Germline V gives CDR1 DFQATT, CDR2 SNEGSKA (reference sequence). This CDR3 contains 12 residues. The CDR3 DNA follows: TGCAGTGCTAGATCAGGGAACACTGTAGCTTTCTTT. Translating it yields CSARSGNTVAFF.

The V and J genes are TRBV5-1 and TRBJ2-2; 14 positions agree with TRBD2. This CDR3 has 18 residues. The V gene's germline CDR1 is SGHRS and CDR2 YFSETQ. V trimming: 5 bases; J trimming: 1 base; junction bases outside the gene matches: 7. The CDR3 spells CASRLGLAGVMNTGELFF. For the CDR3, the DNA is TGCGCCAGCAGGCTGGGACTAGCGGGAGTTATGAACACCGGGGAGCTGTTTTTT.

A remark on this clone: It may be a read error: a sequence one base away is much more abundant. In nucleotides, the CDR3 is TGTCCCAGCAGCCCCAACAGGGGGATGAGATACACTGAAGCTTTCTTT. It yields the protein CPSSPNRGMRYTEAFF. The V call is TRBV11-2, the J call TRBJ1-1; TRBD1 aligns across 8 bases. Germline-derived CDR1 and CDR2 are SGHAT and FQNNGV. The CDR3 is 16 residues long.

CDR3 region: CASSSKLGQFSGNTIYF. The CDR3 DNA follows: TGTGCCAGCAGTTCAAAGCTCGGACAATTCTCTGGAAACACCATATATTTT. The chain recombines TRBV6-9 with TRBJ1-3; D perhaps matches TRBD1 (5 bases). Germline V gene sequence: CDR1 MNHGY, CDR2 SVAAGI. CDR3 length equals 17 residues. Trimming left V 4 bases short and J 0 bases short, with 16 bases between.

The rearrangement links TRBV2 to TRBJ2-7, with 7 bases fitting TRBD1. From germline, CDR1 is SNHLY and CDR2 FYNNEI. The trim removed 6 bases at V and 2 bases at J, leaving 10 bases unmatched. This CDR3 has 15 amino acids. Here the CDR3 reads CASSPTGRPTYEQYF. The CDR3 DNA follows: TGTGCCAGCAGCCCGACAGGGCGCCCAACCTACGAGCAGTACTTC.

The sample holds a few counts of this clone. Sequence at one end of the junction differs from germline and may be a read error. This chain connects TRBV6-1 to TRBJ1-2; D is perhaps TRBD1 (6 bases). This CDR3 region has 15 residues. Germline values: CDR1 MNHNS, CDR2 SASEGT. The CDR3 loop is CAGSVSPWGRDGYTF. DNA of the CDR3: TGTGCCGGCAGTGTCTCCCCGTGGGGGCGTGATGGCTACACCTTC.

The chain employs TRBV6-2 or TRBV6-3 and TRBJ2-7, with TRBD1 identical over 12 bases. The CDR3 has 15 residues. Germline V CDR1 and CDR2: MNHEY, SVGEGT. The J segment lost 6 bases and the V segment lost 5 bases, leaving 8 bases of the junction unmatched. The CDR3 nucleotides read TGTGCCAGCAGTCCCCCGGGACAGGGGGCCTCCGAGCAGTACTTC. Protein product: CASSPPGQGASEQYF.

The gene calls are TRBV6-1 and TRBJ2-2; tentative D call: TRBD1 (6 bases). V was trimmed by 6 bases and J by 4 bases, leaving 21 bases between them. Germline-derived CDR1 and CDR2 are MNHNS and SASEGT. The CDR3 sequence is 17 residues long. The DNA of the CDR3 is TGTGCCAGCAGGGCCGGGACACAACCCACACGCACCGGGGAGCTGTTTTTT. This gives the protein CASRAGTQPTRTGELFF.

This clone was picked up many times. The V call is TRBV9, the J call TRBJ1-3, with D maybe TRBD1 (5 bases). The CDR3 has 17 amino acids. V was shortened by 4 bases and J by 0 bases, with 17 bases between the two germline ends. Looked up from germline, CDR1 is SGDLS and CDR2 is YYNGEE. The CDR3, as DNA: TGTGCCAGCAGCCCTCGGGGCGGGGGTACCTCTGGAAACACCATATATTTT. Its translation: CASSPRGGGTSGNTIYF.

The V call is TRBV4-1, the J call TRBJ1-1; TRBD1 might be the D (5 bases). Looked up from germline, CDR1 is MGHRA and CDR2 is YSYEKL. V dropped 6 bases and J dropped 4 bases, with 15 bases sitting between them. This CDR3 has 14 residues. CDR3: CASRLQGEGTEAFF. For the CDR3, the DNA is TGCGCCAGCAGGCTCCAGGGCGAGGGCACTGAAGCTTTCTTT.

In regard to this clone: A much larger clone differs by one base, so this may be a read error. V is TRBV20-1 and J is TRBJ2-1; D is unclear. Germline lookup yields CDR1 DFQATT and CDR2 SNEGSKA (reference sequence). The CDR3 length is 15 residues. V lost 6 bases, J lost 5 bases, and 20 bases lay in between. The CDR3 DNA reads as TGCAGTGCCATCTTTATCGGGCTAAATGACAATGAGCAGTTCTTC. As protein: CSAIFIGLNDNEQFF.

This clone was picked up many times. One end of the junction fails to match germline, which may point to a read error. The chain combines TRBV7-7 with TRBJ2-2, with TRBD1 identical over 8 bases. CDR1 is SSHAT, CDR2 FNYEAQ, per germline (reference sequence). The CDR3 is made up of 14 amino acids. The DNA of the CDR3 is TGTGCTAGCAGCTTGACAGGGGAGGCCGGGGAGCTGTTTTTT. Translated: CASSLTGEAGELFF.

There are many counts of this clone. The rearrangement uses TRBV19 and TRBJ2-1, with a weak D call TRBD2 (5 bases). The ends were cut back, 5 bases at V and 7 bases at J, with 18 bases in the middle. Germline V lookup: CDR1 LNHDA, CDR2 SQIVND (reference sequence). The CDR3 has 15 amino acids. Written as DNA, the CDR3 is TGTGCCAGTAGTTTTCGACTACCTCCGTCTAATGAGCAGTTCTTC. It translates to CASSFRLPPSNEQFF.

V gene TRBV12-3 or TRBV12-4 combines with J gene TRBJ1-2; 9 bases align to TRBD1. CDR3 length: 13 amino acids. J lost 2 bases, V lost 7 bases, and 2 bases had no gene match. The CDR3 DNA follows: TGTGCCAGCATCGGACAGGGGAACTATGGCTACACCTTC. This gives the protein CASIGQGNYGYTF.